This passage covers 16 T cell receptor beta chains from one sample sequenced in a study of blood T cell repertoires in COVID-19. The assay was immunoSEQ multiplex PCR, and TCRdb's table has in-frame clones only and misses some. Of 150,000 to 200,000 clones listed, roughly 77% were seen once; the top ten hold around 9.9%. The sample comprised peripheral blood. The receptors were gathered from a human donor in a cohort sampled during active COVID-19.

The genes are TRBV11-2 and TRBJ2-5; the D gene is possibly TRBD2 (6 bases). Trimming left V 6 bases short and J 5 bases short, with 16 bases between. CDR1 is SGHAT and CDR2 is FQNNGV in the germline V gene. The CDR3 covers 14 residues. This CDR3 reads CASSLMAGRETQYF. The CDR3 DNA is TGTGCCAGCAGTTTGATGGCGGGGCGCGAGACCCAGTACTTC.

The V and J genes are TRBV9 and TRBJ1-1; tentative D call: TRBD1 (5 bases). With 0 bases removed from V and 0 bases from J, the gap between germline ends came to 9 bases. Per germline, CDR1 SGDLS and CDR2 YYNGEE. This CDR3 region has 15 residues. The CDR3 is CASSVGGSMNTEAFF. The CDR3 DNA reads as TGTGCCAGCAGCGTAGGGGGCTCCATGAACACTGAAGCTTTCTTT.

The chain uses TRBV9 and TRBJ2-2, with TRBD1 identical over 10 bases. Germline V gene data show CDR1 as SGDLS and CDR2 as YYNGEE. The CDR3 runs to 18 residues. V lost 0 bases to trimming and J lost 4 bases; unmatched junction nucleotides: 9. For the CDR3, the DNA is TGTGCCAGCAGCGTAGACTCTATTGGGACAGGGGCCACCGGGGAGCTGTTTTTT. Translation: CASSVDSIGTGATGELFF.

J is TRBJ2-7 and V is TRBV6-5; TRBD2 is a possible D gene (5 bases). Germline V CDR1 and CDR2: MNHEY, SVGAGI. V was pared by 5 bases and J by 6 bases, with 20 bases between. The CDR3 is made up of 15 amino acids. The CDR3 here is CASSQIVSAAGEQYF. The CDR3 nucleotides read TGTGCCAGCAGTCAAATCGTCTCCGCCGCGGGCGAGCAGTACTTC.

This clone was counted a single time. The chain links TRBV7-2 to TRBJ1-3, with 7 nucleotides matching TRBD1. The CDR3 is 13 amino acids. The V gene end was trimmed by 5 bases and the J gene end by 6 bases; junction bases not matched to a gene: 4. The germline V gene encodes CDR1 SGHTA and CDR2 FQGNSA. CDR3 region: CASSTGEANTIYF. The CDR3 DNA is TGTGCCAGCAGCACAGGGGAAGCAAACACCATATATTTT. The variable domain in full, with the rest retrieved from reference TRBV7-2 and TRBJ1-3, is GAGVSQSPSNKVTEKGKDVELRCDPISGHTALYWYRQSLGQGLEFLIYFQGNSAPDKSGLPSDRFSAERTGGSVSTLTIQRTQQEDSAVYLCASSTGEANTIYFGEGSWLTVV.

The rearrangement uses TRBV4-3 and TRBJ2-7, with TRBD2 matching 10 bases. CDR1 is LGHNA and CDR2 is YSLEER in the germline V gene. V shed 2 bases, J shed 0 bases, and the junction held 4 bases outside the gene matches. The CDR3 consists of 16 residues. CDR3: CASSQQPSGSSYEQYF. The CDR3, as DNA: TGCGCCAGCAGCCAACAACCTAGCGGGAGCTCCTACGAGCAGTACTTC.

V and J are TRBV7-9 and TRBJ1-3, with 10 positions matching TRBD1. This CDR3 contains 14 residues. The germline V gene encodes CDR1 SEHNR and CDR2 FQNEAQ (reference sequence). The V segment lost 5 bases and the J segment 8 bases; nucleotides outside the gene matches: 6. CDR3 region: CASSPRTGGYTIYF. CDR3 coding DNA: TGTGCCAGCAGCCCTAGGACAGGGGGATACACCATATATTTT. Supplemented by reference TRBV7-9 and TRBJ1-3, the full variable domain reads DTGVSQNPRHKITKRGQNVTFRCDPISEHNRLYWYRQTLGQGPEFLTYFQNEAQLEKSRLLSDRFSAERPKGSFSTLEIQRTEQGDSAMYLCASSPRTGGYTIYFGEGSWLTVV.

This chain connects TRBV12-3 or TRBV12-4 to TRBJ1-1, with no clear D. V lost 7 bases and J 11 bases, leaving 20 bases between the germline ends. CDR3 length: 13 residues. The CDR3 region has the DNA TGTGCCAGCACCCTTCAAACCGGGGTTGGGGCTTTCTTT. It specifies CASTLQTGVGAFF.

A single count supports this clone. The V and J genes are TRBV27 and TRBJ2-7; D perhaps matches TRBD1 (5 bases). CDR3 size: 16 residues. CDR1 is MNHEY, CDR2 SMNVEV, per germline (reference sequence). V gave up 3 bases and J gave up 0 bases, with 15 bases separating them. Here the CDR3 DNA reads TGTGCCAGCAGTTTGACCCTGACAGTTCCCTCCTACGAGCAGTACTTC. Amino acids: CASSLTLTVPSYEQYF.

The chain uses TRBV27 and TRBJ2-3; 10 bases are shared with TRBD2. The ends lost 6 bases at V and 5 bases at J; junction bases unmatched: 11. Germline lookup yields CDR1 MNHEY and CDR2 SMNVEV (reference sequence). The CDR3 is made up of 16 amino acids. CDR3 amino acids: CASSWEPGLALDTQYF. The CDR3 DNA reads TGTGCCAGCAGCTGGGAGCCGGGACTAGCGCTAGATACGCAGTATTTT.

The J gene is TRBJ2-5, the V gene TRBV7-2; 13 bases are a match to TRBD2. CDR1 is SGHTA and CDR2 is FQGNSA in the germline V gene. With V trimmed by 3 bases and J by 4 bases, 2 bases remained unmatched. This CDR3 has 15 amino acids. Here the CDR3 DNA reads TGTGCCAGCAGCTTTCGGACTAGCGGGGGAGAGACCCAGTACTTC. Protein sequence: CASSFRTSGGETQYF.

The chain has TRBV10-1 and TRBJ1-5; TRBD1 might be the D (5 bases). Germline CDR1 WNHNN, CDR2 SYGVQD (reference sequence). This CDR3 has 12 residues. Deletions cut 4 bases from V and 6 bases from J, with 7 bases between. The CDR3: CASSATGQPQHF. The CDR3 DNA reads as TGCGCCAGCAGTGCAACAGGTCAGCCCCAGCATTTT.

As DNA, the CDR3 is TGTGCCAGCAGTTATGGGGGGGCGGAGGGAGATACGCAGTATTTT. Translated, it gives CASSYGGAEGDTQYF. The chain joins TRBV6-2 or TRBV6-3 to TRBJ2-3; TRBD2 is a possible D gene (7 bases). The CDR3 has 15 amino acids. V lost 3 bases and J lost 5, with 15 bases in between. Germline assignment: CDR1 MNHEY and CDR2 SVGEGT.

The V call is TRBV6-6, the J call TRBJ2-1; 7 bases map to TRBD1. Trimming at V came to 4 bases and at J to 3 bases, leaving 9 bases not matched to a gene. CDR1 and CDR2 (germline): MNHNY, SVGAGI (reference sequence). CDR3 size: 16 residues. The CDR3 bases are TGTGCCAGCAGTTCCCCGGGACAGAAAAACTACAATGAGCAGTTCTTC. Amino acid sequence: CASSSPGQKNYNEQFF.

The V and J genes are TRBV29-1 and TRBJ2-7; the D gene is possibly TRBD2 (5 bases). V was clipped by 6 bases and J by 5 bases, with 14 bases between them. This CDR3 has 12 residues. Germline V gene data show CDR1 as SQVTM and CDR2 as ANQGSEA. CDR3 region: CSVLPGENEQYF. In DNA form, the CDR3 reads TGCAGCGTCCTCCCCGGGGAGAACGAGCAGTACTTC.

In the case of this clone: At one end, the junction sequence differs from germline, possibly due to a read error. The chain is built from TRBV7-7 and TRBJ2-5; 8 bases map to TRBD2. CDR1 and CDR2 (germline): SSHAT, FNYEAQ (reference sequence). This CDR3 spans 14 amino acids. The CDR3 is CASSLSGSRETQYF. The CDR3, as DNA: TGTGCTAGCAGCTTGAGCGGGAGCAGAGAGACCCAGTACTTC.